This T cell receptor beta chain derives from a study of cytomegalovirus exposure and HLA in healthy donors (dated by TCRdb to about 2017). As for the study more broadly: According to an earlier analysis of around 600 of the donors, about 179 million T cells yielded 90 million to 130 million unique TCR beta sequences and about 280 Gb of sequence data. Around 320 gigabases of sequencing data and tens of millions of unique TCR sequences were included in an early release covering about 600 HLA-typed donors. The genetic ancestry cluster associated with self-reported Caucasian donors included about 84% of the roughly 390 genotyped donors. The aim of the study was to test whether cataloging public T cell receptors could identify signatures of past pathogen exposure. The study profiled the T cell repertoires of around 700 subjects by immunosequencing and related them to cytomegalovirus serostatus. In addition to the first cohort of roughly 700 subjects, a separate validation cohort of 120 different subjects was used. The study combined high-throughput TCR immunosequencing, statistical association of individual TCRs with disease status, and machine learning to predict cytomegalovirus infection status. To study patterns of TCR occurrence, a later analysis re-analyzed previously published TCR beta repertoires from just over 650 donors and added high-resolution HLA genotyping. In the later analysis, no new phenotypic data were used to find candidate immune exposures; instead, reliance was placed on TCR beta sequences and their occurrence across donors. An earlier analysis of some 500 of the donors used high-throughput TCR beta sequencing to judge whether each TCR beta V gene segment behaved as functional or pseudogenic. Donor age, sex, ethnicity and CMV serostatus were compiled alongside the repertoire data. Genome-wide SNP genotypes for about 65% of the 666 donors were used in a later genetic analysis, which treated that subset as a discovery cohort. Every discovery cohort repertoire had been produced on one sequencing platform. HLA typing covered class I and class II loci at four-digit resolution. Typing coverage differed by locus: A, B, C, DRB1 and DQB1 were typed in roughly 620-630 donors, DQA1 in about 500, DPA1 in 600 to 610, and DPB1 in just under 490. Roughly 5 DR-DQ haplotypes were treated as single units for association and clustering because of strong linkage in the cohort. On average, around 200,000 unique TCR beta nucleotide sequences were sequenced per donor among 398 genotyped donors of the cohort, with roughly 18% of those sequences being non-productive. Here is what the overall study found, with its caveats: An earlier analysis of around 500 of the donors showed that most TCR beta V segments appeared in productive rearrangements either about 87% or about 30% of the time, which broadly matched IMGT annotations. Roughly uniform sequencing depth across donors was assumed in presence/absence analyses, although this assumption may not hold. The authors suggested that the approach could potentially be extended to other disease states and immunological phenotypes. Most CMV-associated TCR beta chains appeared to be HLA-restricted in a later analysis, and the HLA associations seemed to be driven largely by CMV exposure. Correlated functional status among segregating V segments might be attributable to linkage disequilibrium, but an unknown experimental factor could not be ruled out. The only immune exposure information available for the cohort was CMV serostatus. Cytomegalovirus status was reported to be diagnosed by the classifier with high specificity and sensitivity in both the original and validation cohorts. In a later analysis, several top co-occurrence clusters were reported to appear linked to parvovirus B19, influenza, CMV and Epstein-Barr virus. In a later analysis, the rate of TCR association differed among HLA loci, with DRB1 alleles having the most associated TCRs and HLA-C alleles having the fewest. When HLA alleles, especially DR and DQ, strongly co-occurred, attributing TCR associations to individual alleles was difficult. At a false discovery rate of 0.05, a later analysis linked around 15,000 TCR beta sequences to specific HLA alleles. HLA typing was unavailable for some donors at each locus, so association tests used only the typed subset. Compared with equally common non-associated chains, HLA-associated TCR beta chains in a later analysis were more clonally expanded and had lower generation probabilities. Because counts were too low, 15 to 20 rarely observed V segments, including chromosome 9 orphons, were left out of the earlier analysis of some 640 of the donors. A further reported finding was that TCR beta sequences accurately predicted the HLA-A and HLA-B alleles for most subjects in the first cohort. In vitro tests confirmed that a few of the cytomegalovirus-associated TCR beta chains recognize cytomegalovirus antigens. The study listed 164 TCR beta chains as associated with cytomegalovirus. While some public TCRs were present in many individuals, most TCR sequences turned up only very rarely across donors. V-gene and J-gene trimming of TCR beta chains was associated with a missense DCLRE1C variant in a later genetic analysis, and the association was replicated in an independent cohort. In a later genetic analysis, fewer N-insertions in productive TCRs were reported among donors in an Asian-associated ancestry cluster than the approximately 630-donor mean. Because the 87-base-pair reads could not distinguish some IMGT-functional V segments, including TRBV6-2 and TRBV6-3, those segments were excluded. A cluster of highly shared sequence variants was judged likely to represent a technical artifact of the sequencing pipeline. In this cohort, only TCR beta chains were sequenced, and detectable features were limited by the absence of alpha or paired-chain data.

The cohort was made up of roughly 670 healthy bone marrow donors. Cohort members were all nominally healthy when sampled, although unrecorded immune exposures were likely present. The donor tested CMV seronegative, placing the donor among the 352 seronegative members of the cohort. Each donor provided a peripheral blood sample, and peripheral blood mononuclear cells were used for TCR beta sequencing. Genomic DNA extraction from the blood cell samples was performed with the Qiagen DNeasy Blood Extraction Kit. From a lookup of the germline V gene, CDR1 and CDR2 are KGHSH and LQKENI. The cysteine opens and the phenylalanine closes a CDR3 of 16 amino acids. Just the 48-base CDR3 DNA is kept, in frame starting at base 1. V and J are trimmed by 3 bases and 7 bases, and the gene matches miss 13 bases of the junction. The library was generated by the immunoSEQ multiplex PCR assay. For the multiplex PCR, a mixture combining 60 forward primers for TCR Vbeta segments and 13 reverse primers for TCR Jbeta segments was used. Amplification of the CDR3 region of rearranged TCR beta genes was performed with a multiplex PCR assay on genomic DNA. On the Illumina HiSeq System, the amplified TCR beta libraries were sequenced as 87-base-pair reads. The study's processing was this. A later analysis counted approximately 84 million unique TCR beta chains across the 550 to 700 repertoires, and around 12 million of these chains were shared by at least two donors. To remove PCR and sequencing errors, raw reads were error-corrected and collapsed into unique sequences using a nearest-neighbor algorithm that merged closely related sequences. V, D and J gene segments were assigned by aligning CDR3 sequences to IMGT reference sequences. Each retained sequence needed at least a six-nucleotide match to both a V gene segment and a J gene segment. Rearrangements were classified as productive when the CDR3 lacked stop codons and remained in frame with V and J, and all other rearrangements were classified as non-productive. CDR3 was defined according to IMGT convention as the region running from the second conserved V-encoded cysteine to the conserved J-encoded phenylalanine. In an earlier analysis of approximately 590 of the donors, sequences lacking an unambiguous match to a single V gene segment were excluded. An earlier analysis of some 610 of the donors called V segments functional above 56.7% productive rearrangements and segregating when the between-donor standard deviation exceeded 5%. To diagnose cytomegalovirus status from the catalog of TCR beta chain sequences, a statistical classification framework was built. In a later analysis, V and J genes were assigned by comparing TCR nucleotide sequences against IMGT/GENE-DB human TR gene sequences. A later analysis assigned CDR3 sequences and most-parsimonious VDJ recombination scenarios with the TCRdist pipeline. A later analysis defined each TCR beta chain by its CDR3 amino acid sequence plus V-gene family, and excluded reads lacking a unique V-gene family. In a later analysis, 450 to 600 highly shared, low-generation-probability nucleotide sequences were removed to address suspected cross-contamination and a sequencing artifact. In a later analysis, a clonal expansion index for each public chain was calculated from normalized within-repertoire ranks of inferred template counts. In a later analysis, generation probabilities were computed with a VDJ recombination model fitted to out-of-frame rearrangements, and the resulting probabilities were checked against IGoR. In a later analysis, TCR-TCR, TCR-HLA and TCR-CMV co-occurrence was scored with hypergeometric tests, and a repertoire-size bias correction was applied to TCR pairs. In a later analysis, false discovery rates were estimated by permuting HLA or CMV assignments 20 times. In a later analysis, co-occurring TCRs were grouped using DBSCAN, and TCRdist sequence similarity was added for clustering within HLA-allele-positive subsets. Repertoires with fewer than 30,000 or more than 120,000 public chains were left out of co-occurrence clustering, as were a handful of repertoires with anomalous nucleotide sharing. The clones in this table, taken by TCRdb from immuneACCESS, are in-frame only. Not every clone is retained; where verified, under half of the shortfall comes from an unresolved V gene, and the cause of the rest is unknown. The DNA was the basis for D and trimming; V, J and clone size are from that table. In this sample the table shows about 190,000 clones, around 80% of which occur a single time. 1.5% to 2% of the sample comes from the top ten.

To note about this clone: This receptor's antigen is unknown. No base quality information exists; no much larger clone differs at one position.

The chain was built from TRBV18 and TRBJ2-7; TRBD1 aligns with 9 central bases. The sequencing sample was made of PBMCs. This TCR came from a young man in good health and CMV-seronegative. The DNA is as follows: TGTGCCAGCTCACCCTCCCTACTGACAGGGGGAAGGGAGCAGTACTTC. Its protein reads: CASSPSLLTGGREQYF. Here the CDR3 is joined to the reference TRBV18 and TRBJ2-7 genes, and the full variable domain is: NAGVMQNPRHLVRRRGQEARLRCSPMKGHSHVYWYRQLPEEGLKFMVYLQKENIIDESGMPKERFSAEFPKEGPSILRIQQVVRGDSAAYFCASSPSLLTGGREQYFGPGTRLTVT.